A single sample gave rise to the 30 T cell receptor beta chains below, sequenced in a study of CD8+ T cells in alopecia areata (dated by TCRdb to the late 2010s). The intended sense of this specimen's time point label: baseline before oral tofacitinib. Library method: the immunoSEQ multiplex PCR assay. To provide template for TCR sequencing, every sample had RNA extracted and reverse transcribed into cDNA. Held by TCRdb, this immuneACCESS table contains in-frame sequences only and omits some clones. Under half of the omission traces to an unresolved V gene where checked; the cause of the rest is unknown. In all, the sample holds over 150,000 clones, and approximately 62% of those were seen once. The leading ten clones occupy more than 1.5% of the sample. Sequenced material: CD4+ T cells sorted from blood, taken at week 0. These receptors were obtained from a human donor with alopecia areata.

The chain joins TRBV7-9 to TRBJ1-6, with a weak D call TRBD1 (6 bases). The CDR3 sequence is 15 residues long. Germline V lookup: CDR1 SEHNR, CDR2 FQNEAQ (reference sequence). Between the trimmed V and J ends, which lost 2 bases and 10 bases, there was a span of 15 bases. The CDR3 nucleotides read TGTGCCAGCAGCTTATTAGGACAGTTCGGCTCACCCCTCCACTTT. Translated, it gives CASSLLGQFGSPLHF.

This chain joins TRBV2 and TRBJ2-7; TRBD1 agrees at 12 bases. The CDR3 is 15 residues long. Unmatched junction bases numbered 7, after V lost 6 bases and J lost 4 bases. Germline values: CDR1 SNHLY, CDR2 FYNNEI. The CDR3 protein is CASRPGQGARYEQYF. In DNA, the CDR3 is TGTGCCAGCAGGCCGGGACAGGGGGCCAGGTACGAGCAGTACTTC.

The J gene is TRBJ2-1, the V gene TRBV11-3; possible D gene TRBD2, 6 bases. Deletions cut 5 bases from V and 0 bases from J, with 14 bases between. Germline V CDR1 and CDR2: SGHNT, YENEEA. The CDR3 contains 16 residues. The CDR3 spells CASSIIAETSYNEQFF. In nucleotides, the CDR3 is TGTGCCAGCAGCATAATAGCGGAGACCTCCTACAATGAGCAGTTCTTC.

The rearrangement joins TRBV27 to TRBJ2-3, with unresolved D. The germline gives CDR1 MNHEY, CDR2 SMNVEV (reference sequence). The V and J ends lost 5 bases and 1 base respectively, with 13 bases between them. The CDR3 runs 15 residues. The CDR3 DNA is TGTGCCAGCAGTCTCCAGGACGGTGGCACAGATACGCAGTATTTT. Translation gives CASSLQDGGTDTQYF.

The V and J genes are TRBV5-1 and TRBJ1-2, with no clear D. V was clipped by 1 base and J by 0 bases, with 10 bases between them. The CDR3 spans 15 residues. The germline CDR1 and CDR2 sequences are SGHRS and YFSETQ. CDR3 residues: CASSLTGNPNYGYTF. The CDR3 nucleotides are TGCGCCAGCAGCTTGACGGGGAACCCTAACTATGGCTACACCTTC.

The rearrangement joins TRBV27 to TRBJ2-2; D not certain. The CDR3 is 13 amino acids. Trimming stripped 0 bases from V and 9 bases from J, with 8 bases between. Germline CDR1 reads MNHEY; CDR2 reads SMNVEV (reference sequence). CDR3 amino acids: CASSLSRGRELFF. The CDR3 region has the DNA TGTGCCAGCAGTTTATCAAGAGGACGGGAGCTGTTTTTT.

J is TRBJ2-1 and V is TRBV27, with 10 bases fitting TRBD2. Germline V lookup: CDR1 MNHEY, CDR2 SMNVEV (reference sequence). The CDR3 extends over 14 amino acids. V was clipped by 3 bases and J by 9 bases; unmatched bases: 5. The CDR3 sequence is CASSFQRGGPEQFF. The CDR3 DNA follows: TGTGCCAGCAGTTTCCAGCGGGGGGGCCCTGAGCAGTTCTTC.

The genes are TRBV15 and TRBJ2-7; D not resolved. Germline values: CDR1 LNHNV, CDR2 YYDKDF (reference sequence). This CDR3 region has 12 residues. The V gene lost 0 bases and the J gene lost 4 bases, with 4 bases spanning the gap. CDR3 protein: CATSRDRYEQYF. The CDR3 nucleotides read TGTGCCACCAGCAGAGATCGTTACGAGCAGTACTTC.

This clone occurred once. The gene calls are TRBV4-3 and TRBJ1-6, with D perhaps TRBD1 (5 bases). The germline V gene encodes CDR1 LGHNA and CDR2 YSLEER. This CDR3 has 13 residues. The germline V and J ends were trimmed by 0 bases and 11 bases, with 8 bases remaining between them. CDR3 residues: CASSQDVGAPLHF. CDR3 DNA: TGCGCCAGCAGCCAAGACGTGGGGGCACCCCTCCACTTT.

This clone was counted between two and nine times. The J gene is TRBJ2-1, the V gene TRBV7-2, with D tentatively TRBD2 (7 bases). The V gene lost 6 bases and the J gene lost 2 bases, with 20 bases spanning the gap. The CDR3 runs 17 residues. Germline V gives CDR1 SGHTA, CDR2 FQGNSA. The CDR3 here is CASRPPGGRGTYNEQFF. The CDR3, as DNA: TGTGCCAGCAGACCCCCCGGGGGGCGGGGTACCTACAATGAGCAGTTCTTC.

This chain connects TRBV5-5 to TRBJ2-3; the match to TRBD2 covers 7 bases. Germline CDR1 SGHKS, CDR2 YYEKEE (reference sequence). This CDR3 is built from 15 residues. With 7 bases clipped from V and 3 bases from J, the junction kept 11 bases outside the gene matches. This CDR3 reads CASVKDPGGTDTQYF. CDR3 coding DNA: TGTGCCAGCGTAAAGGACCCCGGGGGGACAGATACGCAGTATTTT.

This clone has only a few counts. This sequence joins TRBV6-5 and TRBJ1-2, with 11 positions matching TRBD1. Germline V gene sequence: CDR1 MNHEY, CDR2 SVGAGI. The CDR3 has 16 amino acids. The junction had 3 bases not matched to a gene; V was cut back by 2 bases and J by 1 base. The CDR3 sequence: CASSYAGTGGNYGYTF. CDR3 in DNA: TGTGCCAGCAGTTACGCTGGGACAGGGGGTAACTATGGCTACACCTTC.

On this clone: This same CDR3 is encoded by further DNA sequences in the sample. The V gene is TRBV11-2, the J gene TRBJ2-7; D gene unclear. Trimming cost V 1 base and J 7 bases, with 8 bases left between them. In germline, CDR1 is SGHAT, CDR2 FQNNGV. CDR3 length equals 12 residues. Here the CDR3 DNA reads TGTGCCAGCAGCTTAGGAGCCGGGGAGCAGTACTTC. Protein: CASSLGAGEQYF. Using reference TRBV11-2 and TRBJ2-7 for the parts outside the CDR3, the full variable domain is EAGVAQSPRYKIIEKRQSVAFWCNPISGHATLYWYQQILGQGPKLLIQFQNNGVVDDSQLPKDRFSAERLKGVDSTLKIQPAKLEDSAVYLCASSLGAGEQYFGPGTRLTVT.

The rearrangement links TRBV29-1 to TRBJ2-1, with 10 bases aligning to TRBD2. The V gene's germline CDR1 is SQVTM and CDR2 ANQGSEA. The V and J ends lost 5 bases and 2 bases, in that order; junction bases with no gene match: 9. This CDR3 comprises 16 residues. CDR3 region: CSVFRTSGYTYNEQFF. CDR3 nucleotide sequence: TGCAGCGTTTTTCGGACTAGCGGCTATACCTACAATGAGCAGTTCTTC.

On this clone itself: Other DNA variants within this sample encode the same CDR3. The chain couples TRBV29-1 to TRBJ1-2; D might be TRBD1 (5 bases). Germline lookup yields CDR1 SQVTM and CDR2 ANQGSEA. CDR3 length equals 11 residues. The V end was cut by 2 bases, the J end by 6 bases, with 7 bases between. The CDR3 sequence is CSVEQGNGYTF. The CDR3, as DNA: TGCAGCGTTGAACAGGGAAATGGCTACACCTTC.

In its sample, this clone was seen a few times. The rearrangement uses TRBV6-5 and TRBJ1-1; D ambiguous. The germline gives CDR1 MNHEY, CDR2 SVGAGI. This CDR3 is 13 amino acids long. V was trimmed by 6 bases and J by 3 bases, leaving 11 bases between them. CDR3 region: CASSIQRHTEAFF. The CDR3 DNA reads TGTGCCAGCAGCATACAGCGACACACTGAAGCTTTCTTT.

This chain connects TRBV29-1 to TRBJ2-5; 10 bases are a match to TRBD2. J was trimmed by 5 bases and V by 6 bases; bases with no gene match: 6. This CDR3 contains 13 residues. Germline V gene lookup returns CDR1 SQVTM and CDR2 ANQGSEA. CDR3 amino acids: CSVRGLAVETQYF. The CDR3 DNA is TGCAGCGTGAGAGGACTAGCGGTGGAGACCCAGTACTTC.

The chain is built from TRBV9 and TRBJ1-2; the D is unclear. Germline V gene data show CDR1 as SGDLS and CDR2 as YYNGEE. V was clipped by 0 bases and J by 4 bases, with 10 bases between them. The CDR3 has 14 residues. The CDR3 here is CASSVGLEAYGYTF. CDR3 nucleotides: TGTGCCAGCAGCGTAGGGCTAGAGGCCTATGGCTACACCTTC.

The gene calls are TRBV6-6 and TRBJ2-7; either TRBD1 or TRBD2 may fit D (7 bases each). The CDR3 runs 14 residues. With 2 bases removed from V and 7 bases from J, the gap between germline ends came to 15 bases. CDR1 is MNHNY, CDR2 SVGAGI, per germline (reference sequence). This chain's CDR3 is CASSYLDREGEQYF. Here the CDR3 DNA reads TGTGCCAGCAGTTACCTTGACAGGGAGGGGGAGCAGTACTTC.

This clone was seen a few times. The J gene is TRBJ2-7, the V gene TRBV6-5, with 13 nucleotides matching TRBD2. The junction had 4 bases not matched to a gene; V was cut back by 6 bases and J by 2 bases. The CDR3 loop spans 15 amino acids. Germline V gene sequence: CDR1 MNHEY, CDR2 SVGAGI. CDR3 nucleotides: TGTGCCAGCAGACACACTAGCGGGGGGGCCTACGAGCAGTACTTC. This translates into CASRHTSGGAYEQYF.

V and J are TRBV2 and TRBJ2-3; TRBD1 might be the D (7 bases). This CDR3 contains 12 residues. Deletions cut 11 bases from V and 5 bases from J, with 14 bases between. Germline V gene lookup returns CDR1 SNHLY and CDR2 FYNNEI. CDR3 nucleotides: TGTGCCGCAGGGGGGCCGGGAGATACGCAGTATTTT. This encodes CAAGGPGDTQYF.

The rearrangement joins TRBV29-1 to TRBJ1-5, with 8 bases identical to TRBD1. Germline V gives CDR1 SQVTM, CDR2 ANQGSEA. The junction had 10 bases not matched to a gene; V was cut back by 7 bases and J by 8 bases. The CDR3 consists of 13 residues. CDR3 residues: CSASTGVVEPQHF. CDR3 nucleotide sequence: TGCAGCGCGTCGACAGGGGTAGTGGAGCCCCAGCATTTT.

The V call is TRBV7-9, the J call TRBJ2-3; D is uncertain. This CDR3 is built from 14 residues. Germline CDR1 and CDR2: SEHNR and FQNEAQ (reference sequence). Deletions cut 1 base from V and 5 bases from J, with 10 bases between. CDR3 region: CASSLGTSGDTQYF. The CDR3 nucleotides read TGTGCCAGCAGCTTAGGGACCTCTGGAGATACGCAGTATTTT. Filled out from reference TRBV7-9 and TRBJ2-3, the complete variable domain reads DTGVSQNPRHKITKRGQNVTFRCDPISEHNRLYWYRQTLGQGPEFLTYFQNEAQLEKSRLLSDRFSAERPKGSFSTLEIQRTEQGDSAMYLCASSLGTSGDTQYFGPGTRLTVL.

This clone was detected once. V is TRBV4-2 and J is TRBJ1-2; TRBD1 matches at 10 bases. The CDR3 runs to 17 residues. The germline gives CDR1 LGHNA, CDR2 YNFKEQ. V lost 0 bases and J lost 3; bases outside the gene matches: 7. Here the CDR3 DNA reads TGTGCCAGCAGCCAAGATCCCCTGACAGGGGGCGACTATGGCTACACCTTC. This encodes CASSQDPLTGGDYGYTF.

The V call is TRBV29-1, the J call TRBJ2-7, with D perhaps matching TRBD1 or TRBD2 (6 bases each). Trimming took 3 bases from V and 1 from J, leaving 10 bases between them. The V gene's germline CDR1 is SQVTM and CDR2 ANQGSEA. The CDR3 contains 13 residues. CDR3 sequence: CSVEGGRSYEQYF. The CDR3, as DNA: TGCAGCGTTGAGGGGGGCCGGTCCTACGAGCAGTACTTC.

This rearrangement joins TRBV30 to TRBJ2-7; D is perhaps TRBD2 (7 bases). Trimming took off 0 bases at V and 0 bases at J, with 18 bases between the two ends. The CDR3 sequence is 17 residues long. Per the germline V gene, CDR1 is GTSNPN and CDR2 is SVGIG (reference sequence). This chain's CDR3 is CAWSVNRGAASSYEQYF. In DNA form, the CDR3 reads TGTGCCTGGAGTGTAAATCGGGGGGCTGCTAGCTCCTACGAGCAGTACTTC.

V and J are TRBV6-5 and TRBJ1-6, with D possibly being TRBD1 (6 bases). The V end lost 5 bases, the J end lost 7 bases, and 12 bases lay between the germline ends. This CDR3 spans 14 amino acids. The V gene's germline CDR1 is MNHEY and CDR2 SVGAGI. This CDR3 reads CASSIRGGNSPLHF. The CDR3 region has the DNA TGTGCCAGCAGTATCAGGGGCGGGAATTCACCCCTCCACTTT.

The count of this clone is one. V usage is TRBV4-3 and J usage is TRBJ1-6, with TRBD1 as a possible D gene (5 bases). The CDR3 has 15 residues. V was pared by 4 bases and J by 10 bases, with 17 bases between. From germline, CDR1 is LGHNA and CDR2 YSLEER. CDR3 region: CASSPDPAGRSPLHF. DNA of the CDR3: TGCGCCAGCAGCCCGGATCCGGCAGGGAGGTCACCCCTCCACTTT.

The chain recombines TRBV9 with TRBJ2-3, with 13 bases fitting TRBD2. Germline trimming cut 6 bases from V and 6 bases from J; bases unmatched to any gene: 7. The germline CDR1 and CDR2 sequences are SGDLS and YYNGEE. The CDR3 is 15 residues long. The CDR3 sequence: CASNRLAGGGDTQYF. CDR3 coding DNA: TGTGCCAGCAACCGACTAGCGGGGGGAGGGGATACGCAGTATTTT.

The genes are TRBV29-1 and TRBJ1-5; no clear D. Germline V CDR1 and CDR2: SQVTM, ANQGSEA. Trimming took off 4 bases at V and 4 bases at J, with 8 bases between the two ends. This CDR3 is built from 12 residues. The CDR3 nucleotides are TGCAGCGTTGGTTTGGGAAATCAGCCCCAGCATTTT. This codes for CSVGLGNQPQHF.